This TCR beta chain was sequenced in a study of radiotherapy plus CTLA-4 blockade in lung cancer (dated by TCRdb to the late 2010s). With respect to the entire study: Among the enrolled patients, 18% had an objective response, and 31% reached disease control. Broader findings and caveats from the paper: TCR clones derived from tumors expanded in peripheral blood after treatment with radiotherapy and ipilimumab. The strongest predictors of response, as reported, were early dynamic changes in blood T cell clones along with a rise in serum interferon-beta after radiation.

Details on this clone: The antigen this receptor binds is unknown. Base qualities are not recorded, but no much larger clone differs from it by a single base.

Library preparation employed the immunoSEQ multiplex PCR assay. TCRdb re-hosts the immuneACCESS table, in-frame sequences only. Its copies lack some clones; in the studies checked, an unresolved V gene accounts for under half of them, and the cause for the rest is not known. The sample profile shows tens of thousands of clones; roughly 86% of them were found once. The ten largest clonotypes hold just over 2% of the sample. Measured from the cysteine to the phenylalanine, the CDR3 is 16 residues long. Solely the CDR3 DNA is kept, with 48 bases framed from the first base. The V end loses 2 bases and the J end loses 0 bases, and a stretch of 14 bases separates them. CDR1 and CDR2, per the germline V gene, are MDHEN and SYDVKM. The study tested focal radiation therapy combined with CTLA-4 blockade (ipilimumab) in patients with chemo-refractory metastatic non-small-cell lung cancer.

Sequenced material: peripheral blood, taken from a patient treated with radiotherapy plus ipilimumab. The chain is assembled from TRBV28 and TRBJ2-7; TRBD2 could be the D gene, as 6 bases match. The receptor was derived from a human donor with non-small cell lung cancer who had a partial response to radiotherapy plus ipilimumab. The CDR3 region has the sequence CASSLGGTDGSYEQYF. The base sequence is TGTGCCAGCAGTTTAGGAGGGACCGACGGCTCCTACGAGCAGTACTTC.